This T cell receptor beta chain was sequenced during a study of T cells in Graves' hyperthyroidism and ophthalmopathy. Broader study findings: Most thyroid clonotypes expanded above 0.001 were also detected in blood.

CDR1 is SGHRS and CDR2 is YFSETQ in the germline V gene. There are 14 residues in the CDR3. Between the trimmed V and J ends, which lost 2 bases and 4 bases, there was a span of 10 bases. The table lists this clonotype with many counts. The target antigen is unknown. These patients, aged 18 to 65, had recently diagnosed hyperthyroidism lasting under 2 months. Exclusions: uncontrolled infection, other autoimmune disease, pregnancy, lactation. Predating any ophthalmopathy symptoms, the blood sample was taken at first hyperthyroidism diagnosis. The investigators amplified TCR beta CDR3 regions from RNA transcripts. TCR CDR3 regions were first amplified by RT-PCR with HTBI primers. TCRdb reanalysed the multiplex PCR reads using MiXCR and keeps one entry per CDR3 protein. The sample holds hundreds of thousands of distinct CDR3 sequences, around 14% seen once.

This TCR came from a young woman with Graves' hyperthyroidism that later progressed to Graves' ophthalmopathy. Sample: blood. The chain employs TRBV5-1 and TRBJ2-1; D perhaps matches TRBD2 (5 bases). CDR3 sequence: CASSLAEAYNEQFF. The CDR3 DNA reads TGCGCCAGCAGCTTAGCGGAGGCATACAATGAGCAGTTCTTC.